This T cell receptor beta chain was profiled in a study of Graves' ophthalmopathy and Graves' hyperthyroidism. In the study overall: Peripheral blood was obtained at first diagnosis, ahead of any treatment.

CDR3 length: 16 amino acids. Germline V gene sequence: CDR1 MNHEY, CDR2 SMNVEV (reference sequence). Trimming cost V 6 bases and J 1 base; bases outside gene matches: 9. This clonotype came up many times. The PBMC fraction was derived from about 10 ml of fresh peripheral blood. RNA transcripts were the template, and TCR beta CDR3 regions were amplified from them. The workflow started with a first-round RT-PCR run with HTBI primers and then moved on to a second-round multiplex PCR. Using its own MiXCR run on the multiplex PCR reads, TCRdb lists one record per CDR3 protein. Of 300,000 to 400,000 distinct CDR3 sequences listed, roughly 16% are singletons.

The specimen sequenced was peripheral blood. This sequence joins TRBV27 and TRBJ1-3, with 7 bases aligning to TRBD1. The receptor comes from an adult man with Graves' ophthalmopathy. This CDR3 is CASRTSGTASGNTIYF. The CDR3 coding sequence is TGTGCCAGCAGGACATCCGGGACAGCTTCTGGAAACACCATATATTTT.